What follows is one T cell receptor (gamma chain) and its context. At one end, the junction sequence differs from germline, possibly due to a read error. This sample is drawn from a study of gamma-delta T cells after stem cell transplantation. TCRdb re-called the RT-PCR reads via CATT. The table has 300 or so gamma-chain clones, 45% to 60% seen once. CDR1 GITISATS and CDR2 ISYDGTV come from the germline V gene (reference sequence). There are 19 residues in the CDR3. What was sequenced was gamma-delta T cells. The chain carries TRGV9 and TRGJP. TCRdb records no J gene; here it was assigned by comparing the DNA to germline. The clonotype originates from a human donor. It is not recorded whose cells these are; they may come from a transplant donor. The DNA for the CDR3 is TGTGCCTTGGGGGAGGGGAAAATTCATCAAGAGTTGGGCAAAAAAATCAAGGTATTT. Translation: CALGEGKIHQELGKKIKVF.